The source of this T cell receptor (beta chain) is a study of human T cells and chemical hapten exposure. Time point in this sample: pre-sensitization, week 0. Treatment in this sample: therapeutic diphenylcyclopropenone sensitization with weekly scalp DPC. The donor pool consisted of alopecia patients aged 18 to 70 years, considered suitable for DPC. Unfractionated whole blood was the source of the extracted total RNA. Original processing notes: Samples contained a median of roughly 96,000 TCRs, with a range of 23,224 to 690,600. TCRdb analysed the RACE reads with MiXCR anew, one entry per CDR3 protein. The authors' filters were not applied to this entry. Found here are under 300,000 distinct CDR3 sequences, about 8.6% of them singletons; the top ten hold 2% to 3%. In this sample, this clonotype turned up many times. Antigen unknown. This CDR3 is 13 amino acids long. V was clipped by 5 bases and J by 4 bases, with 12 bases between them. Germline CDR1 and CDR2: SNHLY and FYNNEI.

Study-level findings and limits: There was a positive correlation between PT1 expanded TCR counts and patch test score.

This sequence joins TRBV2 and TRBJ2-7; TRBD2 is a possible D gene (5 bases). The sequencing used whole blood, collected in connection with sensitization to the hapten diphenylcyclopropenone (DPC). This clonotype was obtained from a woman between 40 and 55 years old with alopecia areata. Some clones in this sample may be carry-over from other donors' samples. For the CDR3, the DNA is TGTGCCAGCAGTCCAGTACTAGGATACGAGCAGTACTTC. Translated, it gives CASSPVLGYEQYF.